This T cell receptor beta chain originates from a study of shared clonotypes between healthy human individuals. It was on ten immunoSEQ deep assay plates that unsorted PBMC DNA was sequenced. Original processing notes: With immunoSEQ giving junction-only sequences and no quality scores, filtering differed. The repertoire was sequenced with immunoSEQ multiplex PCR; TCRdb's copy has only in-frame clones and lacks some. V and J calls plus clone size are reproduced from that table; the DNA served to infer D and trimming. The table lists 470,000 or so clones, 60% to 80% of them singletons. The sample consisted of PBMCs. The clonotype comes from a woman aged 40 to 50 in good health. Some clones in this sample may be carry-over from other donors' samples.

CDR3 sequence: CASSPQTGGRNTIYF. Written as DNA, the CDR3 is TGTGCCAGCAGCCCACAGACAGGGGGCAGAAACACCATATATTTT. This sequence joins TRBV7-9 and TRBJ1-3; 10 bases match TRBD1. Germline CDR1 and CDR2: SEHNR and FQNEAQ (reference sequence). Trimming removed 5 bases from V and 5 bases from J; junction bases left unmatched: 6. This CDR3 is 15 amino acids long. Looking up the rest from reference TRBV7-9 and TRBJ1-3 gives the full variable domain: DTGVSQNPRHKITKRGQNVTFRCDPISEHNRLYWYRQTLGQGPEFLTYFQNEAQLEKSRLLSDRFSAERPKGSFSTLEIQRTEQGDSAMYLCASSPQTGGRNTIYFGEGSWLTVV.